The T cell receptor (beta chain) under discussion was sequenced for a study of a mutant IDH1 vaccine in newly diagnosed glioma. Study as a whole: In weeks 1, 3, 5, 7, 11, 15, 19 and 23, patients were immunized, eight times in all. Former treatment meant radiotherapy, temozolomide, or both; the majority had gotten both.

A note on this clone: Its target is not known.

Described time point: week 23, last vaccination. With topical imiquimod, each dose of the vaccine consisted of 300 ug of mutant IDH1 20-mer peptide. Per the germline V gene, CDR1 is MNHEY and CDR2 is SMNVEV (reference sequence). The CDR3 covers 19 residues. J was trimmed by 0 bases and V by 5 bases; bases with no gene match: 11. This table comes from immunoSEQ multiplex PCR, and its TCRdb copy is limited to in-frame clones, with some not included. This sample yields approximately 60,000 clones, of which 85% are seen a single time; roughly 4% belongs to the top ten. The receptor comes from a man aged 25-40 years with glioma. The J gene is TRBJ2-6, the V gene TRBV27; 9 nucleotides line up with TRBD2. The specimen comprised PBMCs, sampled from a glioma patient whose treatment included an IDH1 peptide vaccine. CDR3 nucleotides: TGTGCCAGCAGTCTCTATACACTAGCGGGTCACTCTGGGGCCAACGTCCTGACTTTC. It yields the protein CASSLYTLAGHSGANVLTF.